The 21 T cell receptor beta chains listed next were all sequenced from one sample in a study of cytomegalovirus exposure and HLA in healthy donors. Researchers ran the PCR with 60 Vbeta and 13 Jbeta primers. Sequencing used immunoSEQ multiplex PCR; TCRdb keeps in-frame clones, though not all of them. The top ten hold around 2% of the sample, which has about 120,000 clones, about 81% seen once. The specimen was PBMCs. Source of these receptors: a man in his forties or fifties in good health and CMV-seronegative.

This clone was recorded a few times. The V call is TRBV7-8, the J call TRBJ1-4; TRBD1 is a possible D gene (5 bases). Between the trimmed V and J ends, which lost 5 bases and 8 bases, there was a span of 15 bases. Germline CDR1 and CDR2: SGHVS and FQNEAQ. This CDR3 is 14 amino acids long. CDR3 amino acids: CASSRGGRNEKLFF. Here the CDR3 DNA reads TGTGCCAGCAGCCGCGGGGGAAGGAACGAAAAACTGTTTTTT.

The chain carries TRBV5-8 and TRBJ1-2; TRBD1 aligns across 7 bases. The CDR3 is made up of 14 amino acids. In germline, CDR1 is SGHTS, CDR2 YDEGEE. Trimming cost V 4 bases and J 2 bases; bases outside gene matches: 5. CDR3 sequence: CASSVRGFNYGYTF. The CDR3, as DNA: TGTGCCAGCAGCGTCAGGGGGTTCAACTATGGCTACACCTTC.

The rearrangement links TRBV30 to TRBJ1-2; no clear D. Germline CDR1 is GTSNPN and CDR2 is SVGIG (reference sequence). CDR3 size: 13 residues. Between the trimmed V and J ends, which lost 0 bases and 8 bases, there was a span of 13 bases. The CDR3 loop is CAWSVTREGGYTF. CDR3 in DNA: TGTGCCTGGAGTGTGACTCGGGAGGGAGGCTACACCTTC.

This chain uses TRBV13 with TRBJ2-7; perhaps TRBD1 as D (5 bases). This CDR3 has 14 residues. V lost 5 bases and J lost 2, with 13 bases in between. Germline CDR1 PRHDT, CDR2 FYEKMQ (reference sequence). The CDR3 here is CASSQKETAYEQYF. The DNA of the CDR3 is TGTGCCAGCAGCCAGAAAGAGACAGCCTACGAGCAGTACTTC.

This chain links TRBV27 with TRBJ1-2; no definite D call. The germline gives CDR1 MNHEY, CDR2 SMNVEV (reference sequence). The CDR3 contains 11 residues. Trimming left V 4 bases short and J 3 bases short, with 3 bases between. As DNA, the CDR3 is TGTGCCAGCAGTTCTTACTATGGCTACACCTTC. This codes for CASSSYYGYTF.

Only a few counts were recorded for this clone. The CDR3 reads CASSTLGAAYEQYF. The CDR3 DNA reads TGTGCCAGCAGTACTCTCGGAGCAGCTTACGAGCAGTACTTC. The chain recombines TRBV5-5 with TRBJ2-7; no clear D gene. Looked up from germline, CDR1 is SGHKS and CDR2 is YYEKEE (reference sequence). Trimming stripped 5 bases from V and 4 bases from J, with 16 bases between. CDR3 length equals 14 residues.

This chain joins TRBV27 and TRBJ2-2, with a possible D match to TRBD2 (6 bases). V shed 2 bases and J shed 4 bases, with 14 bases lying between them. CDR1 is MNHEY, CDR2 SMNVEV, per germline (reference sequence). This CDR3 spans 16 amino acids. CDR3 in amino acids: CASSLTGLWPTGELFF. DNA for the CDR3: TGTGCCAGCAGTTTAACCGGACTATGGCCCACCGGGGAGCTGTTTTTT.

The chain joins TRBV5-1 to TRBJ2-1; D is perhaps TRBD1 (5 bases). V dropped 1 base and J dropped 6 bases, with 14 bases sitting between them. CDR3 length: 15 residues. Germline V CDR1 and CDR2: SGHRS, YFSETQ. CDR3 protein: CASSLQRARGNEQFF. DNA of the CDR3: TGCGCCAGCAGCTTGCAACGGGCAAGGGGCAATGAGCAGTTCTTC.

V gene TRBV29-1 combines with J gene TRBJ2-5, with TRBD1 matching over 7 bases. The trim removed 4 bases at V and 5 bases at J, leaving 19 bases unmatched. Germline CDR1 reads SQVTM; CDR2 reads ANQGSEA. CDR3 length equals 17 residues. CDR3 protein: CSVVKGANSPNIETQYF. CDR3 nucleotide sequence: TGCAGCGTTGTGAAGGGGGCGAACTCCCCAAACATCGAGACCCAGTACTTC. The full variable domain, its missing parts supplied by reference TRBV29-1 and TRBJ2-5, is SAVISQKPSRDICQRGTSLTIQCQVDSQVTMMFWYRQQPGQSLTLIATANQGSEATYESGFVIDKFPISRPNLTFSTLTVSNMSPEDSSIYLCSVVKGANSPNIETQYFGPGTRLLVL.

This CDR3 is CASSHRQDYQETQYF. The CDR3 coding sequence is TGTGCCAGCAGTCATCGACAGGACTACCAAGAGACCCAGTACTTC. V usage is TRBV5-4 and J usage is TRBJ2-5; possible D gene TRBD1, 6 bases. The CDR3 sequence is 15 residues long. The germline gives CDR1 SGHNT, CDR2 YYREEE (reference sequence). Trimming left V 5 bases short and J 0 bases short, with 14 bases between.

The V gene is TRBV7-9, the J gene TRBJ2-2; TRBD2 agrees at 8 bases. CDR1 is SEHNR, CDR2 FQNEAQ, per germline (reference sequence). Trimming removed 5 bases from V and 4 bases from J; junction bases left unmatched: 6. This CDR3 contains 15 residues. The CDR3 nucleotides read TGTGCCAGCAGCCAACCGGGGGGGCCCACCGGGGAGCTGTTTTTT. This encodes CASSQPGGPTGELFF. Variable domain in full (rest from reference TRBV7-9 and TRBJ2-2): DTGVSQNPRHKITKRGQNVTFRCDPISEHNRLYWYRQTLGQGPEFLTYFQNEAQLEKSRLLSDRFSAERPKGSFSTLEIQRTEQGDSAMYLCASSQPGGPTGELFFGEGSRLTVL.

The chain uses TRBV19 and TRBJ2-7, with a tentative D call TRBD2 (5 bases). V lost 4 bases and J 3 bases, leaving 7 bases between the germline ends. The CDR3 totals 12 residues. Germline assignment: CDR1 LNHDA and CDR2 SQIVND (reference sequence). The DNA for the CDR3 is TGTGCCAGTAGTACGGGGTACTACGAGCAGTACTTC. Protein sequence: CASSTGYYEQYF. Complete variable domain (other parts from reference TRBV19 and TRBJ2-7): DGGITQSPKYLFRKEGQNVTLSCEQNLNHDAMYWYRQDPGQGLRLIYYSQIVNDFQKGDIAEGYSVSREKKESFPLTVTSAQKNPTAFYLCASSTGYYEQYFGPGTRLTVT.

The J gene is TRBJ2-3, the V gene TRBV6-6; a possible D gene is TRBD2 (7 bases). Trimming cost V 4 bases and J 1 base, with 9 bases left between them. The CDR3 has 14 residues. Germline V gene lookup returns CDR1 MNHNY and CDR2 SVGAGI (reference sequence). The CDR3 protein is CASSSGGRTDTQYF. DNA of the CDR3: TGTGCCAGCAGTTCGGGGGGCCGCACAGATACGCAGTATTTT.

The J gene is TRBJ1-2, the V gene TRBV25-1, with 8 bases lining up with TRBD1. The V segment lost 7 bases and the J segment 4 bases; nucleotides outside the gene matches: 2. Looked up from germline, CDR1 is MGHDK and CDR2 is SYGVNS. The CDR3 consists of 12 residues. This CDR3 is CASNTGGYGYTF. In nucleotides, the CDR3 is TGTGCCAGCAATACAGGGGGCTATGGCTACACCTTC.

The CDR3 reads CASSLVRTEQYF. The CDR3 DNA follows: TGTGCCAGCAGCTTAGTTCGGACAGAGCAGTACTTC. The chain links TRBV7-9 to TRBJ2-7; possible D gene TRBD1, 5 bases. The CDR3 consists of 12 residues. V lost 1 base to trimming and J lost 7 bases, with 8 bases between them. Germline CDR1 SEHNR, CDR2 FQNEAQ (reference sequence).

The chain combines TRBV5-6 with TRBJ2-6, with D unresolved. The V and J ends lost 6 bases and 4 bases respectively, with 14 bases between them. In germline, CDR1 is SGHDT, CDR2 YYEEEE. The CDR3 is made up of 15 amino acids. The CDR3 region is CASIQPGSGANVLTF. In DNA form, the CDR3 reads TGTGCCAGCATCCAGCCGGGTTCGGGGGCCAACGTCCTGACTTTC.

The V and J genes are TRBV11-2 and TRBJ2-7, with D possibly being TRBD1 (6 bases). V lost 5 bases and J 3 bases, leaving 20 bases between the germline ends. The V gene's germline CDR1 is SGHAT and CDR2 FQNNGV. The CDR3 is 16 amino acids. The CDR3 region has the DNA TGTGCCAGCAGCCCTTATTTACAGGGCGCCTACTACGAGCAGTACTTC. This encodes CASSPYLQGAYYEQYF.

V usage is TRBV5-1 and J usage is TRBJ2-5, with TRBD2 matching over 11 bases. The DNA end is a closer match to TRBJ2-7, so the J assignment may be wrong. The germline gives CDR1 SGHRS, CDR2 YFSETQ. CDR3 size: 14 residues. The CDR3 is CASSPGLADYEQYF. The CDR3 nucleotides are TGCGCCAGCAGTCCGGGACTAGCGGACTACGAGCAGTACTTC.

The gene calls are TRBV7-6 and TRBJ2-2; 7 bases fit TRBD1. J was trimmed by 0 bases and V by 2 bases; bases with no gene match: 6. Per germline, CDR1 SGHVS and CDR2 FNYEAQ. The CDR3 is made up of 17 amino acids. The CDR3 sequence: CASSLRQGQTNTGELFF. For the CDR3, the DNA is TGTGCCAGCAGCTTACGACAGGGCCAAACGAACACCGGGGAGCTGTTTTTT. The complete variable domain, with remaining parts taken from reference TRBV7-6 and TRBJ2-2, reads GAGVSQSPRYKVTKRGQDVALRCDPISGHVSLYWYRQALGQGPEFLTYFNYEAQQDKSGLPNDRFSAERPEGSISTLTIQRTEQRDSAMYRCASSLRQGQTNTGELFFGEGSRLTVL.

The rearrangement joins TRBV4-2 to TRBJ2-7, with TRBD1 as a possible D gene (7 bases). The germline gives CDR1 LGHNA, CDR2 YNFKEQ. There are 15 residues in the CDR3. With 1 base removed from V and 1 base from J, the gap between germline ends came to 11 bases. The CDR3 region is CASSQGQGGSYEQYF. CDR3 nucleotide sequence: TGTGCCAGCAGCCAAGGGCAGGGGGGTTCCTACGAGCAGTACTTC.

The V call is TRBV28, the J call TRBJ2-7; the match to TRBD2 covers 7 bases. The junction had 11 bases not matched to a gene; V was cut back by 9 bases and J by 3 bases. Germline-derived CDR1 and CDR2 are MDHEN and SYDVKM. The CDR3 is 14 residues long. CDR3 nucleotides: TGTGCCAGTACCACCGGGACTAAGCGCTACGAGCAGTACTTC. Its protein is CASTTGTKRYEQYF.